This TCR beta chain was identified in a study of cytomegalovirus exposure and HLA in healthy donors. Study findings and constraints: Most TCR sequences showed up rarely, but some public TCRs showed up in many donors. There were a few CMV-associated chains whose specificity for CMV antigens was confirmed in vitro.

Note on this clone: What it binds is unknown.

This table comes from immunoSEQ multiplex PCR, and its TCRdb copy is limited to in-frame clones, with some not included. The top ten clones hold around 1.1% of a sample with under 250,000 clones, 80% to 95% of them seen once. Trimming cost V 5 bases and J 8 bases; bases outside gene matches: 4. The CDR3 totals 14 residues. Germline CDR1 and CDR2: MNHNY and SVGAGI (reference sequence). Sequences were obtained from PBMCs. This chain connects TRBV6-6 to TRBJ1-6; the match to TRBD1 covers 9 bases. This receptor was taken from a woman aged 18-35 years in good health and CMV-seronegative. This chain's CDR3 is CASSRTGAYSPLHF. The DNA of the CDR3 is TGTGCCAGCAGTAGGACAGGGGCCTATTCACCCCTCCACTTT.